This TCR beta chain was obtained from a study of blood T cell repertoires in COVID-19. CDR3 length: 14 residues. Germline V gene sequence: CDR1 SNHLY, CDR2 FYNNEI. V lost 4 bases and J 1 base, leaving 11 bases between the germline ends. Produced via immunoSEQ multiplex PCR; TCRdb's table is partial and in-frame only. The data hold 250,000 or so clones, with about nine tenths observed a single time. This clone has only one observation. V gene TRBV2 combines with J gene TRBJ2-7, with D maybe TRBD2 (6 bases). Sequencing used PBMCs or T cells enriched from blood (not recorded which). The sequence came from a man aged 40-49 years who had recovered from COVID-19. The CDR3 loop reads CASSGRDLSYEQYF. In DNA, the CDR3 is TGTGCCAGCAGTGGGCGGGACTTATCCTACGAGCAGTACTTC.